Detailed here is one TCR beta chain. The target antigen is unknown. The data stem from a study of T cell responses to AZD1222 COVID-19 vaccine. Germline V lookup: CDR1 KGHSH, CDR2 LQKENI. This CDR3 region has 14 residues. J was trimmed by 2 bases and V by 5 bases; bases with no gene match: 2. Clones were read by immunoSEQ multiplex PCR, and TCRdb kept only the in-frame ones, dropping some. The table shows more than 140,000 clones, with just over 90% occurring only once. Findings of the study overall: When two AZD1222 doses had been given, Spike-specific TCR breadth and depth rose. Spike-wide coverage was observed for vaccine-associated CD4 TCRs, with dominant responses at 160-218 and 743-854. Mostly white British, mostly female donors; authors suggested clonal diversity may be underestimated. Recipients of AZD1222 seropositive at baseline numbered only 5 to 7.

The chain uses TRBV18 and TRBJ1-3; 8 bases match TRBD1. The TCR originated in an adult in good health. This specimen was peripheral blood, taken on day 0 of MenACWY control vaccination. The CDR3, as DNA: TGTGCCAGCTCAACGGACAGGGCTGGAAACACCATATATTTT. It encodes CASSTDRAGNTIYF.